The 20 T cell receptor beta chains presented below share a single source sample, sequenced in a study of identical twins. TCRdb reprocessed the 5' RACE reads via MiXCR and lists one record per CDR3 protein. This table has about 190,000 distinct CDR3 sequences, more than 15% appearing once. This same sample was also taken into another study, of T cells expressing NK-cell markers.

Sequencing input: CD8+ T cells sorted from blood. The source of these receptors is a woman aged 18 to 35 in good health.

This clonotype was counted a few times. CDR3 residues: CYRGENEQYF. CDR3 in DNA: TGTTATCGGGGGGAGAACGAGCAGTACTTC. This chain uses TRBV6-1 with TRBJ2-7; 7 bases are shared with TRBD2. Germline CDR1 reads MNHNS; CDR2 reads SASEGT. The CDR3 has 10 residues.

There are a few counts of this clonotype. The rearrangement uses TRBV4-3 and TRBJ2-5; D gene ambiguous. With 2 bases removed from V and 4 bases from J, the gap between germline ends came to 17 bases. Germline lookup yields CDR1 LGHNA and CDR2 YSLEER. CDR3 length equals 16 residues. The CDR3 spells CASSQLLGVLGETQYF. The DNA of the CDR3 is TGCGCCAGCAGCCAACTTCTAGGAGTCTTAGGAGAGACCCAGTACTTC.

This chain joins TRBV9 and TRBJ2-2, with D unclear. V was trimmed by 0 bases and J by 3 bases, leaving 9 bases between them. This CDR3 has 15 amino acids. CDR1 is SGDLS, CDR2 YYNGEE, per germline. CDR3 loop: CASSVVSGYTGELFF. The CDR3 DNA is TGTGCCAGCAGCGTAGTTAGTGGGTACACCGGGGAGCTGTTTTTT.

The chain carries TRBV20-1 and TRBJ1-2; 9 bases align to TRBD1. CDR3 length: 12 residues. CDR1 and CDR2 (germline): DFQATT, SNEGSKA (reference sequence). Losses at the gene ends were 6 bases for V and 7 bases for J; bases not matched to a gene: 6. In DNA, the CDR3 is TGCAGTGCACGGACAGGGGATGGTGGCTACACCTTC. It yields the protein CSARTGDGGYTF.

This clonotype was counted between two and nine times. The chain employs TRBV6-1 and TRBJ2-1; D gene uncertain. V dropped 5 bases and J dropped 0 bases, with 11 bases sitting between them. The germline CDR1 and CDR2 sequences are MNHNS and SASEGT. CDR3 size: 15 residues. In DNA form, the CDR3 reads TGTGCCAGCAGTCTGAGCAGTCCCTCCTACAATGAGCAGTTCTTC. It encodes CASSLSSPSYNEQFF.

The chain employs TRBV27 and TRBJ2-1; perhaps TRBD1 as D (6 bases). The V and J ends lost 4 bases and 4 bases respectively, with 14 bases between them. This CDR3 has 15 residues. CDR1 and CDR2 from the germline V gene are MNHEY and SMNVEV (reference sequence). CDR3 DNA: TGTGCCAGCAGTTCCCGGACAGATCTTTACAATGAGCAGTTCTTC. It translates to CASSSRTDLYNEQFF.

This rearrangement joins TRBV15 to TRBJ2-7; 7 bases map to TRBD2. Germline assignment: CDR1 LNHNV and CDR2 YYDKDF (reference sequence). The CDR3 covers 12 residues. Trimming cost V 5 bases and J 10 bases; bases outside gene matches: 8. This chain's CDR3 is CATSLLGRDQYF. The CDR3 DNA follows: TGTGCCACCAGCTTACTTGGGAGGGATCAGTACTTC.

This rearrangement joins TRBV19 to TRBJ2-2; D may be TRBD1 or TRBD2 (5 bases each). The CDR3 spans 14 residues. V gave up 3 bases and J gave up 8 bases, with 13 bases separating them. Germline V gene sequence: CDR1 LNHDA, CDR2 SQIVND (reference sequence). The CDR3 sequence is CASSMGLAGGELFF. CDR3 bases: TGTGCCAGTAGTATGGGCCTAGCAGGGGGGGAGCTGTTTTTT.

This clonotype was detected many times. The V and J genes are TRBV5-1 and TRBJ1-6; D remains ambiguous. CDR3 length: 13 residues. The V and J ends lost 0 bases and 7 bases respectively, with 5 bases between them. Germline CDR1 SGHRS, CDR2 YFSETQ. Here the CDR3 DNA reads TGCGCCAGCAGCTTGGCCGGGAATTCACCCCTCCACTTT. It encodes CASSLAGNSPLHF. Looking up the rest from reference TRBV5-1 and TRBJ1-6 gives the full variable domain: KAGVTQTPRYLIKTRGQQVTLSCSPISGHRSVSWYQQTPGQGLQFLFEYFSETQRNKGNFPGRFSGRQFSNSRSEMNVSTLELGDSALYLCASSLAGNSPLHFGNGTRLTVT.

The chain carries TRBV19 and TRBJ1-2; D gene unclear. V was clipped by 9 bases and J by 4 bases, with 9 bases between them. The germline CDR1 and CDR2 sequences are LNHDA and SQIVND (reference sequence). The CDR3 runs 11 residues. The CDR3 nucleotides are TGTGCCAGCAGAGGTGCCTATGGCTACACCTTC. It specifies CASRGAYGYTF.

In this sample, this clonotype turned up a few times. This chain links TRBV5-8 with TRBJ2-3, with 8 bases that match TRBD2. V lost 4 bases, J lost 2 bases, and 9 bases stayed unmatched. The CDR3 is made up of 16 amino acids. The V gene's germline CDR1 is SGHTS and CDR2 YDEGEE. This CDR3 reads CASSGGTSPFTDTQYF. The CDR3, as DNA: TGTGCCAGCAGCGGGGGGACTAGTCCCTTCACAGATACGCAGTATTTT.

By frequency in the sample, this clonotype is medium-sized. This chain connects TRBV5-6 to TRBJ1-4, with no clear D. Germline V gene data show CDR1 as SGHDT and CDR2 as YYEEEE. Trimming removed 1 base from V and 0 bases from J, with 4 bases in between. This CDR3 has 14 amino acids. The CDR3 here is CASSLIATNEKLFF. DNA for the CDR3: TGTGCCAGCAGCTTGATTGCAACTAATGAAAAACTGTTTTTT.

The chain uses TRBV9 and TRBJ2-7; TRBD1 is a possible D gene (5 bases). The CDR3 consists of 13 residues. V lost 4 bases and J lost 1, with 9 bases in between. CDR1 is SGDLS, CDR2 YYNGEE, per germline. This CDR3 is CASSKTESYEQYF. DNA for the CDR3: TGTGCCAGCAGCAAGACAGAGTCCTACGAGCAGTACTTC.

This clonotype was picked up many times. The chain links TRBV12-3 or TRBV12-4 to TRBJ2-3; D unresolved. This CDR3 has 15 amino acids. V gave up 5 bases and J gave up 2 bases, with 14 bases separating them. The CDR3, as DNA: TGTGCCAGCAGTGGGCCGATCGGAGCCACAGATACGCAGTATTTT. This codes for CASSGPIGATDTQYF.

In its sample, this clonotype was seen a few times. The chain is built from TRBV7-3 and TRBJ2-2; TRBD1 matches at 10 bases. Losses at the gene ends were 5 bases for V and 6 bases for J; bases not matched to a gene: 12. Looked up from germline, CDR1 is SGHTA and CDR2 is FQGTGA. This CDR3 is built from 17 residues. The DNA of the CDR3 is TGTGCCAGCAGCACCCTAGGTTGGACAGGGGGTCCCGGGGAGCTGTTTTTT. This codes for CASSTLGWTGGPGELFF.

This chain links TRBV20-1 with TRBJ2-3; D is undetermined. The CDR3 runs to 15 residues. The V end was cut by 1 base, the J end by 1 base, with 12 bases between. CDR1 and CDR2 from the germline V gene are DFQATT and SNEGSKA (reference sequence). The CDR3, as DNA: TGCAGTGCTAGAGGAGGAGACCACGGCACAGATACGCAGTATTTT. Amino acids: CSARGGDHGTDTQYF.

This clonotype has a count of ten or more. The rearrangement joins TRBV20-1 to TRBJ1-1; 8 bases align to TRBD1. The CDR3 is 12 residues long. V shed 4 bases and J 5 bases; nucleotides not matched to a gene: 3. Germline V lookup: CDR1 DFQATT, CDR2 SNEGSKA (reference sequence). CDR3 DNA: TGCAGTGCTACAGGGGGCGAGACTGAAGCTTTCTTT. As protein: CSATGGETEAFF.

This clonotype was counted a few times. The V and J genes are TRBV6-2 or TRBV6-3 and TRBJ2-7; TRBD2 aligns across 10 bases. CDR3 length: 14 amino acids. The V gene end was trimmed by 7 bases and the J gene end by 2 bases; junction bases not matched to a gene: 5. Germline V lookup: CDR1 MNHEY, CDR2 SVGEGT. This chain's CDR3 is CASTELAGTYEQYF. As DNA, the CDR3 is TGTGCCAGCACCGAACTAGCGGGAACCTACGAGCAGTACTTC.

The CDR3 DNA is TGTGCCAGCAGTTTCAGGGGACAGGGTGTAGAGACCCAGTACTTC. Its protein is CASSFRGQGVETQYF. The V call is TRBV28, the J call TRBJ2-5, with TRBD1 matching over 9 bases. Trimming cost V 3 bases and J 4 bases; bases outside gene matches: 6. Germline V gene data show CDR1 as MDHEN and CDR2 as SYDVKM. The CDR3 runs 15 residues.

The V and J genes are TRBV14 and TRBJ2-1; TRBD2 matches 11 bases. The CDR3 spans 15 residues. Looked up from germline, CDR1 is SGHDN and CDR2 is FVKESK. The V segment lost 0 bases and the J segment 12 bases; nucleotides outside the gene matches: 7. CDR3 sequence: CASSQDPSGGLRQFF. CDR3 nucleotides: TGTGCCAGCAGCCAAGATCCTAGCGGGGGGCTCAGGCAGTTCTTC.